The subject of this entry is one T cell receptor (beta chain). Its antigen remains undetermined. No qualities accompany the bases; no much larger clone lies one base away. This sample's time point label indicates: pre-sensitization, week 0. This specimen's treatment or condition label, per the study, means: therapeutic diphenylcyclopropenone sensitization with weekly scalp DPC. At every patch-test visit, the blood draw took place before the patch test was put on. Eligible patients were aged 18 to 70, diagnosed with alopecia, deemed suitable for DPC therapy, and excluded if pregnant. Total RNA was isolated from unfractionated whole blood collected in Tempus Blood RNA tubes. Trimming removed 2 bases from V and 0 bases from J; the gene matches leave 6 bases unexplained. CDR1 and CDR2 are read off the germline V gene as MNHEY and SVGAGI. Its CDR3 holds 17 amino acids, cysteine through phenylalanine. The retained sequence is limited to the CDR3, 51 bases, with the frame set at the first base.

The data were obtained in a study of human T cells and chemical hapten exposure (TCRdb year 2021). Some background on the complete study: For sensitization, 2% DPC in acetone was applied to a roughly 2 cm by roughly 2 cm area of upper inner arm skin. Libraries were pooled for sequencing, and variation in per-sample TCR yields was attributed mainly to small differences in library volumes within the pool. Some 29 alopecia patients gave blood for TCR sequencing at one to four time points (pre-sensitization, 2, 6 and 24 weeks). Throughout the study period of roughly 24 weeks, patients also received therapeutic DPC doses to the scalp every week. The patient cohort, mostly female, included alopecia areata with under or over 50% scalp involvement, alopecia totalis and alopecia universalis. Blood samples were taken from patients before sensitization (week 0) and then at 2, 6 and about 24 weeks after DPC sensitization. Peripheral blood TCR repertoire changes were tracked in vivo in alopecia patients during primary and secondary sensitization to the hapten diphenylcyclopropenone (DPC). Patch testing on the upper back used Finn chambers containing 0.01% DPC, with scoring done after 6 days according to International Contact Dermatitis Research Group standards. The paper's findings and limits, for the study overall: Expanded TCRs formed significantly more large CDR3 similarity clusters than pre-sensitization or healthy control sets, consistent with antigen-driven responses. Repeated subsampling changed both the strength of the expansion versus patch-test correlation and the threshold at which the correlation became significant. The number of TCRs above 1 in 1000 frequency did not change with DPC sensitization; there was no evidence of global repertoire structure alterations. The number of PT1 expanded TCRs positively correlated with patch test score, significant at thresholds 8, 16 and 32 but not 4. Alopecia, a presumed autoimmune disease, was present in all patients, so the immune response of the patients might differ from that of healthy individuals.

Receptors were amplified or captured by RACE. The data were produced on a NextSeq 500. During library preparation, unique molecular identifiers were attached to individual cDNA molecules so that TCRs could be counted quantitatively and reproducibly. From each blood RNA sample, both TCR alpha and TCR beta chains were sequenced. In the authors' own workflow: A median of about 89,000 TCRs per sample was observed, with a range of about 23,224 to 700,000. V, J and CDR3 annotation of the TCR reads was performed with the Decombinator software suite. To make PS versus PT1 abundance plots, every sample was subsampled to the same number of TCRs (28,000). TCRs were defined as expanded if absent before sensitization and observed at least eight times at the 2-week time point. TCRdb handled the public reads itself, with Q25 trimming in fastp and clone calling in MiXCR, and kept productive beta chains. Identical CDR3 proteins give one entry, which carries the most common genes and DNA. V and J calls and clone size were set by TCRdb, not the authors. This sample lists approximately 320,000 distinct CDR3 sequences; around 5.5% were detected once. Together, the top ten hold about 8.2% of the sample.

The sequences come from whole blood, collected in connection with sensitization to the hapten diphenylcyclopropenone (DPC). The clonotype originates from a woman between 18 and 30 years old with alopecia areata. Some clones in this sample may be carry-over from other donors' samples. The receptor chain draws on TRBV6-5 and TRBJ1-3; 8 of the junction bases match TRBD1. The CDR3 in this case is CASSYTRGQVSGNTIYF. The nucleotides are TGTGCCAGCAGTTACACGAGGGGACAGGTCTCTGGAAACACCATATATTTT.